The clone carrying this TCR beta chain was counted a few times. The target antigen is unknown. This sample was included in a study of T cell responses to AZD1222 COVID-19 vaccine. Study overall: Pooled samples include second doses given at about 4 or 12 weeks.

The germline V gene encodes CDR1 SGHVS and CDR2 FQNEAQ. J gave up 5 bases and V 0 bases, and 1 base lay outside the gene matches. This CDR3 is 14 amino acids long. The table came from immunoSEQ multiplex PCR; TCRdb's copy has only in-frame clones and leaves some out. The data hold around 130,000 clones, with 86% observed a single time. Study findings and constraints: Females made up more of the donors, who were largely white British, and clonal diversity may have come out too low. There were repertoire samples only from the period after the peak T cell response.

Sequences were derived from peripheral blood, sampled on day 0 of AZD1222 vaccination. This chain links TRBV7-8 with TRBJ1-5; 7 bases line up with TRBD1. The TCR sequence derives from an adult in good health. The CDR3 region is CASSLAQGDQPQHF. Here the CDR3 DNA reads TGTGCCAGCAGCTTAGCCCAGGGGGATCAGCCCCAGCATTTT. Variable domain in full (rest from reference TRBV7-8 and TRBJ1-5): GAGVSQSPRYKVAKRGQDVALRCDPISGHVSLFWYQQALGQGPEFLTYFQNEAQLDKSGLPSDRFFAERPEGSVSTLKIQRTQQEDSAVYLCASSLAQGDQPQHFGDGTRLSIL.